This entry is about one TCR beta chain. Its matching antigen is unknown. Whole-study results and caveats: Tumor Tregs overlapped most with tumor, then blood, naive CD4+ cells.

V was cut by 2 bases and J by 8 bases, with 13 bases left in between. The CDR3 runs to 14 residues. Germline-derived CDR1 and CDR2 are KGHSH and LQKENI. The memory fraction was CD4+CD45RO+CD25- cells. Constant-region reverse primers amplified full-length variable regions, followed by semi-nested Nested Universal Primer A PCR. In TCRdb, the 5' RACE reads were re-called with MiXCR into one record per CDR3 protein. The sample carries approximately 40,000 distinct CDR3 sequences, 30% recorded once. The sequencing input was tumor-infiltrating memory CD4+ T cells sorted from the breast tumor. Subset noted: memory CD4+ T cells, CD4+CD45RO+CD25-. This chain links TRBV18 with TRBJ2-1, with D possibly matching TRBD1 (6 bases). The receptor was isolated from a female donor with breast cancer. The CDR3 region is CASSPSQGSDEQFF. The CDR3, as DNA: TGTGCCAGCTCACCAAGCCAGGGGAGCGATGAGCAGTTCTTC.